Listed here is a single T cell receptor (beta chain). What it binds is unknown. Sequenced by immunoSEQ multiplex PCR; TCRdb stores in-frame clones only, minus some. This table holds more than 25,000 clones, around 74% found once. V dropped 4 bases and J dropped 5 bases, with 7 bases sitting between them. The CDR3 contains 12 residues. Germline lookup yields CDR1 SGHTA and CDR2 FQGNSA. The data are from a study of T cells in narcolepsy. Looking at the study overall: Donors had narcolepsy type 1 or type 2, or were healthy controls.

Study results and caveats: No autoreactive T cell clone sequences appeared in some memory CD4+ repertoires. Same-patient CSF and blood CD4+ T cell clonotypes included HCRT-specific and TRIB2-specific autoreactive ones.

The clonotype was recovered from a human donor in good health. The rearrangement joins TRBV7-2 to TRBJ2-3, with D hard to call. The sequencing input was memory (CD45RA-) CD4+ T cells from blood. The CDR3 sequence is CASSSFGDTQYF. The CDR3 DNA reads as TGTGCCAGCAGCTCATTTGGAGATACGCAGTATTTT.